This is a list of T cell receptor beta chains from one sample in a study of cytomegalovirus exposure and HLA in healthy donors. TCRdb keeps only in-frame clones here, not all; method: immunoSEQ multiplex PCR. The table includes around 210,000 clones, roughly 80% detected once. The sequenced sample was PBMCs. All receptors derive from a man aged 50 to 59 in good health and CMV-seronegative. Each CDR3 is given with its conserved first and last residue. The order of the fields is D gene, V gene, J gene, clone size, CDR3 DNA, CDR3 protein. The D gene is left open where the match is weak. Clone size is shown for a subset of rows, as once, few, many or a class of expanded clone.

.	TRBV28	TRBJ1-2	once	TGTGCCAGCAGTTTATGGTCAGAAAGCTATGGCTACACCTTC	CASSLWSESYGYTF
.	TRBV29-1	TRBJ2-3	.	TGCAGCGTTGGTAGCCAGCGTAGCACAGATACGCAGTATTTT	CSVGSQRSTDTQYF
TRBD2	TRBV4-1	TRBJ2-7	.	TGCGCCAGCAGCCAATCCGGGACTACCAGCTACGAGCAGTACTTC	CASSQSGTTSYEQYF
TRBD1	TRBV28	TRBJ2-5	.	TGTGCCAGCGGACAGGGGGCTCTTGGAGAGACCCAGTACTTC	CASGQGALGETQYF
TRBD2	TRBV28	TRBJ2-1	.	TGTGCCAGCAGTCGTAGCGGGGTTGCGCGGGATGAGCAGTTCTTC	CASSRSGVARDEQFF
.	TRBV27	TRBJ2-7	.	TGTGCCAGCAGCCGCACAACAGGACGGACCCACGAGCAGTACTTC	CASSRTTGRTHEQYF
TRBD1	TRBV5-4	TRBJ1-5	.	TGTGCCAGCAGCTCCTCCGGGACAGGGTTGAATCAGCCCCAGCATTTT	CASSSSGTGLNQPQHF
TRBD2	TRBV6-1	TRBJ2-1	once	TGTGCCAGCAGTGAAGGGACTAGCGGGAGGGCCCGGTTGAAAGGCACAAGTGAGCAGTTCTTC	CASSEGTSGRARLKGTSEQFF
TRBD2	TRBV28	TRBJ2-5	few	TGTGCCAGCAGTTTAGTAATGCTAGCGGGAGAGGCAGAGACCCAGTACTTC	CASSLVMLAGEAETQYF
TRBD2	TRBV28	TRBJ2-7	.	TGTGCCAGCAGCTTAAGGGGCCACCCACTAGCGGGAGGGTACGAGCAGTACTTC	CASSLRGHPLAGGYEQYF
TRBD1	TRBV28	TRBJ2-4	.	TGTGCCAGCAGTTTGGGACAGGGGGACATTCAGTACTTC	CASSLGQGDIQYF